This paragraph reports one TCR beta chain. Source study methods: Amplifying reference gene primers gave estimates of nucleated cell counts. Produced via immunoSEQ multiplex PCR; TCRdb's table is partial and in-frame only. Clonal size and the V and J genes are those of that table, whereas D and trimming came from the DNA. The table has 310,000 or so clones, around 87% seen once; the top ten hold 1%. This entry comes from a study of blood T cell repertoires in COVID-19. Turning to the study itself: Samples representing acute and convalescent COVID-19 were sourced from the United States, Italy and Spain. Sources were T cells, B-cell-depleted T cells, or PBMCs; the material itself was cDNA or gDNA.

CDR3 size: 17 residues. The germline gives CDR1 SGHVS, CDR2 FQNEAQ. V was clipped by 1 base and J by 2 bases, with 16 bases between them. The source material was peripheral blood. The chain couples TRBV7-8 to TRBJ2-3; D not resolved. The sequence was collected from a man aged 50 or older with active or convalescent COVID-19. The chain's CDR3 is CASSLDSLLGHTDTQYF. The CDR3 DNA reads TGTGCCAGCAGCTTAGACAGCCTCTTAGGCCACACAGATACGCAGTATTTT.